This T cell receptor (beta chain) came from a study of CD8+CD57+ T cells in acquired aplastic anemia listed by TCRdb under 2018. Notes on the research overall: On average, sorted CD4+ and CD8+ cells yielded about 3 ug of extracted DNA, with a range of roughly 0.18 to 30 ug. An average of approximately 9.8 million reads for CD4+ cells and 11.0 million reads for CD8+ cells was obtained from healthy donor samples. General study outcomes and caveats: Between patients and healthy controls, no significant difference in CD8+ Simpson's diversity was found (P=0.060). Roughly 30 CD8+ CDR3 sequences were found to be shared between patients and controls, but these sequences appeared to be highly expressed in patients and within the immunodominant clones of the patients.

Profiling of TCR beta VDJ combinations and CDR3 sequences used genomic DNA as the template. TCR repertoire sequencing was run on an Illumina HiSeq 2000. The original pipeline was this. TRBV/TRBJ rearrangement plots, CDR3 size and DJ length profiles, and Simpson's diversity index were used to assess repertoires. The immunodominant clone was defined as the most abundant DNA sequence in deep sequencing data. CDR3 amino acid sequences were screened for sharing across subjects and compared with published repertoires and the VDJdb database. Starting from the raw public reads, TCRdb applied fastp trimming at Q25, assembled clones with MiXCR and retained in-frame beta chains. Rows merge per CDR3 protein into single entries with the most common DNA and genes. These V and J calls are TCRdb output, not the study's own analysis. For this sample there are around 190,000 distinct CDR3 sequences; 50% to 55% appear just once. Approximately 16% of the sample lies in the top ten.

The study deep-sequenced TCR repertoires of sorted CD4+ and CD8+ blood T cells from severe aplastic anemia patients and healthy subjects. Ficoll-Paque density gradient centrifugation was used to isolate peripheral blood mononuclear cells. Before DNA was extracted, CD4+ and CD8+ T cells were sorted using either FACS or magnetic beads. Ten or more counts support this clonotype. What this receptor recognizes is not known. Per-base qualities were not stored, and no clone one base away is much larger. From the cysteine through the phenylalanine, the CDR3 covers 15 amino acids. The kept DNA is CDR3 alone, 45 bases in frame from the first base. Looking up the germline V gene yields CDR1 SGHNT and CDR2 YENEEA. V loses 6 bases of germline sequence and J loses 2 bases, and the interval between the two ends is 14 bases.

The sequenced sample was sorted CD4+, CD8+, or CD8+CD57+ T cells (not recorded which) from PBMCs. This receptor was identified in a human donor in good health, serving as a control. Recombination connected TRBV11-3 to TRBJ2-1, and perhaps TRBD1 as D gene, on 6 matching bases. The CDR3 region: CASSSHGQTYNEQFF. The nucleotides read TGTGCCAGCAGTTCCCATGGACAGACCTACAATGAGCAGTTCTTC.